Below, one TCR beta chain is given with its context. This sample is drawn from a study of T cell changes during pregnancy in multiple sclerosis. V lost 4 bases to trimming and J lost 7 bases, with 12 bases between them. Looked up from germline, CDR1 is SQVTM and CDR2 is ANQGSEA. There are 12 residues in the CDR3. Assay: immunoSEQ multiplex PCR; the TCRdb copy retains only in-frame clones and omits some. The sample yields about 42,000 clones, around four fifths seen once. This material consisted of CD4+ T cells from peripheral blood mononuclear cells, taken before pregnancy. The source of this sequence is a female donor with multiple sclerosis, enrolled in a pregnancy study. The genes are TRBV29-1 and TRBJ2-3; D is perhaps TRBD2 (7 bases). CDR3 in amino acids: CSVGVGGHTQYF. The DNA of the CDR3 is TGCAGCGTTGGGGTGGGGGGGCATACGCAGTATTTT.